This T cell receptor (beta chain) was recorded in a study of shared clonotypes between healthy human individuals. Study-level results: Relative to memory subsets, naive subsets generally showed larger estimated richness.

CDR1 is SGHAT and CDR2 is FQNNGV in the germline V gene. Deletions cut 6 bases from V and 0 bases from J, with 16 bases between. CDR3 length equals 16 residues. Genomic DNA of each subset was evenly split across several immunoSEQ plates. Produced via immunoSEQ multiplex PCR; TCRdb's table is partial and in-frame only. Among about 2.4 million clones listed, 93% were seen once. For this clone: As yet, its antigen is unknown.

The receptor was isolated from a young man in good health. Some clones in this sample may be carry-over from other donors' samples. Sequenced: naive CD4+ T cells from PBMCs. Subset meaning: CD45RA+ positively selected. This sequence joins TRBV11-2 and TRBJ2-3, with D possibly being TRBD1 (6 bases). Here the CDR3 DNA reads TGTGCCAGCAGACTAGGGGGTGCACCTAGCACAGATACGCAGTATTTT. It yields the protein CASRLGGAPSTDTQYF.